The 19 T cell receptor beta chains in this list originate from one sample, sequenced in a study of identical twins. TCRdb ran MiXCR on the 5' RACE reads and lists one entry per CDR3 protein. The sample records around 370,000 distinct CDR3 sequences, approximately 10% being singletons. The sample consisted of naive T cells sorted from blood. These receptors were taken from a woman between 50 and 59 years old in good health.

In its sample, this clonotype was seen many times. This CDR3 reads CSTGRVEGNEQFF. The CDR3, as DNA: TGCAGCACCGGGAGGGTAGAGGGCAATGAGCAGTTCTTC. The chain joins TRBV29-1 to TRBJ2-1; 8 bases line up with TRBD2. V lost 8 bases to trimming and J lost 6 bases; unmatched junction nucleotides: 9. Per germline, CDR1 SQVTM and CDR2 ANQGSEA. This CDR3 has 13 amino acids.

This clonotype was seen a handful of times. The rearrangement uses TRBV9 and TRBJ2-4; no reliable D call. Germline CDR1 SGDLS, CDR2 YYNGEE. V dropped 4 bases and J dropped 7 bases, with 15 bases sitting between them. This CDR3 spans 14 amino acids. The CDR3 bases are TGTGCCAGCAGCTTTCGACCCCCACGGAACATTCAGTACTTC. Its translation is CASSFRPPRNIQYF.

The chain couples TRBV6-5 to TRBJ2-3; 10 bases align to TRBD2. Losses at the gene ends were 4 bases for V and 10 bases for J; bases not matched to a gene: 5. There are 13 residues in the CDR3. CDR1 and CDR2 (germline): MNHEY, SVGAGI. The CDR3, as DNA: TGTGCCAGCAGTTCCTACAGCGGGAGGGCGCAGTATTTT. This codes for CASSSYSGRAQYF.

This clonotype was seen many times. The chain carries TRBV7-9 and TRBJ1-6; D gene unclear. V dropped 5 bases and J dropped 7 bases, with 9 bases sitting between them. The CDR3 loop spans 13 amino acids. Germline assignment: CDR1 SEHNR and CDR2 FQNEAQ (reference sequence). CDR3 in amino acids: CASSPVQNSPLHF. The CDR3 DNA reads TGTGCCAGCAGCCCGGTCCAGAATTCACCCCTCCACTTT.

The CDR3 region is CASSPGGVTDTQYF. The CDR3 DNA reads TGTGCCAGCAGCCCTGGCGGAGTCACAGATACGCAGTATTTT. The chain employs TRBV2 and TRBJ2-3, with no clear D. Trimming took 6 bases from V and 2 from J, leaving 12 bases between them. Germline V gene data show CDR1 as SNHLY and CDR2 as FYNNEI. This CDR3 contains 14 residues.

This clonotype was seen a handful of times. The CDR3 bases are TGTGCCAGCAGCCAAGGCAGAGTCCGGGATTACAATGAGCAGTTCTTC. This codes for CASSQGRVRDYNEQFF. The genes are TRBV3-1 and TRBJ2-1; D possibly corresponds to TRBD2 (5 bases). The CDR3 is 16 residues long. Per the germline V gene, CDR1 is LGHDT and CDR2 is YNNKEL (reference sequence). Trimming cost V 1 base and J 4 bases, with 14 bases left between them.

This clonotype appeared a few times. J is TRBJ2-5 and V is TRBV10-1, with D possibly being TRBD1 (5 bases). CDR3 length equals 16 residues. CDR1 is WNHNN, CDR2 SYGVQD, per germline (reference sequence). V was clipped by 0 bases and J by 3 bases, with 14 bases between them. The CDR3 region has the DNA TGCGCCAGCAGTGAGTCGTTTTTGGCAGGGAAAGAGACCCAGTACTTC. Translating gives CASSESFLAGKETQYF.

The chain uses TRBV4-1 and TRBJ2-2; no clear D gene. From germline, CDR1 is MGHRA and CDR2 YSYEKL. V was shortened by 1 base and J by 6 bases, with 9 bases between the two germline ends. The CDR3 extends over 14 amino acids. This CDR3 reads CASSQVGEPGELFF. The CDR3 coding sequence is TGCGCCAGCAGCCAAGTTGGGGAACCCGGGGAGCTGTTTTTT.

The sample holds many counts of this clonotype. This chain connects TRBV12-3 or TRBV12-4 to TRBJ2-3, with D possibly called TRBD1 or TRBD2 (5 bases each). This CDR3 is built from 15 residues. The V and J ends lost 5 bases and 3 bases respectively, with 15 bases between them. For the CDR3, the DNA is TGTGCCAGCAGTCCCTACCGGGGCTCAACAGATACGCAGTATTTT. Its translation is CASSPYRGSTDTQYF.

This clonotype was recorded a few times. J is TRBJ2-7 and V is TRBV7-9; D possibly corresponds to TRBD2 (7 bases). The germline V gene has CDR1 SEHNR and CDR2 FQNEAQ (reference sequence). Trimming shortened V by 0 bases and J by 5 bases, and 8 bases separated the two germline ends. CDR3 length: 13 amino acids. The CDR3 is CASSLAGGHEQYF. Written as DNA, the CDR3 is TGTGCCAGCAGCTTAGCCGGGGGGCACGAGCAGTACTTC.

Regarding this clonotype: A junction boundary mismatches the germline segment, possibly from a read error. V is TRBV5-1 and J is TRBJ1-1, with D uncertain. CDR3 size: 14 residues. Germline V CDR1 and CDR2: SGHRS, YFSETQ. CDR3 in DNA: TGCGCCAGCAGGGTGGACCGATTGAACACTGAAGCTTTTTTT. Translation gives CASRVDRLNTEAFF.

This clonotype has ten or more counts. The V and J genes are TRBV21-1 and TRBJ2-2; TRBD1 reflects the table's D call only, with no check against the DNA. TRBV21-1 is termed a pseudogene. CDR3 length equals 15 residues. DNA for the CDR3: TGTGCCAGCGGATCAAGGGGGCCCAACACCGGGGAGCTGTTTTTT. Residues: CASGSRGPNTGELFF.

A few counts support this clonotype. This sequence joins TRBV5-1 and TRBJ2-1; the D gene is possibly TRBD2 (5 bases). V was shortened by 4 bases and J by 7 bases, with 15 bases between the two germline ends. This CDR3 spans 14 amino acids. Germline values: CDR1 SGHRS, CDR2 YFSETQ. CDR3 nucleotide sequence: TGCGCCAGCAGCGGCCTAGCTAATATGAATGAGCAGTTCTTC. Its translation: CASSGLANMNEQFF.

This clonotype has only a few counts. The chain combines TRBV12-3 or TRBV12-4 with TRBJ2-3; 12 bases map to TRBD2. With V trimmed by 6 bases and J by 0 bases, 7 bases remained unmatched. This CDR3 has 17 amino acids. CDR3 amino acids: CASSAGLAGSSTDTQYF. The CDR3 bases are TGTGCCAGCAGCGCCGGACTAGCGGGGTCTAGCACAGATACGCAGTATTTT.

This clonotype was seen only a few times. This sequence joins TRBV4-1 and TRBJ2-3; the D gene is possibly TRBD2 (5 bases). This CDR3 comprises 15 residues. The V end was cut by 3 bases, the J end by 2 bases, with 12 bases between. CDR1 MGHRA and CDR2 YSYEKL come from the germline V gene. The CDR3, as DNA: TGCGCCAGCAGCCACCCAGCGGAGGACACAGATACGCAGTATTTT. Its protein product is CASSHPAEDTDTQYF.

In its sample, this clonotype was seen a few times. This chain joins TRBV5-1 and TRBJ1-4; D not resolved. CDR1 and CDR2 from the germline V gene are SGHRS and YFSETQ. V lost 0 bases, J lost 5 bases, and 5 bases lay in between. The CDR3 is 13 amino acids. The CDR3 protein is CASSLVQNEKLFF. For the CDR3, the DNA is TGCGCCAGCAGCTTGGTACAGAATGAAAAACTGTTTTTT.

At least ten counts were recorded for this clonotype. The CDR3 region is CASSVGTETQYF. For the CDR3, the DNA is TGTGCCAGCAGCGTTGGGACCGAGACCCAGTACTTC. J is TRBJ2-5 and V is TRBV12-3 or TRBV12-4; tentatively, D is TRBD1 or TRBD2 (5 bases each). The CDR3 is 12 amino acids. V gave up 6 bases and J gave up 5 bases, with 10 bases separating them.

The rearrangement links TRBV20-1 to TRBJ2-3; 8 bases match TRBD2. The germline V gene encodes CDR1 DFQATT and CDR2 SNEGSKA (reference sequence). The CDR3 runs 14 residues. The ends lost 6 bases at V and 3 bases at J; junction bases unmatched: 8. CDR3 residues: CSASGSVLTDTQYF. The CDR3 coding sequence is TGCAGTGCGAGCGGGAGTGTATTGACAGATACGCAGTATTTT.

Points on this clonotype: Possible read error: a much larger clone is one base away. The chain combines TRBV10-3 with TRBJ2-2; 7 nucleotides match TRBD1. The CDR3 sequence is 15 residues long. Germline assignment: CDR1 ENHRY and CDR2 SYGVKD. The V and J ends lost 5 bases and 1 base, in that order; junction bases with no gene match: 4. CDR3 DNA sequence: TGTGCCATCAGTCAGGGACAGAGGAACACCGGGGAGCTGTTTTTT. It encodes CAISQGQRNTGELFF.